These T cell receptor beta chains were read from a single sample in a study of CD4+ T cells in melanoma. TCRdb's table, derived via immunoSEQ multiplex PCR, lists solely in-frame clones and lacks some. The table includes 120,000 to 150,000 clones, around 90% detected once. The receptors were sampled from a human donor with melanoma. Both conserved end residues are part of each CDR3. The order of the fields is clone size, V gene, D gene, CDR3 length, J gene, CDR3 protein, CDR3 DNA. D genes are given only for firm matches. Size is omitted from some rows. Given values are once, few, many or a class for expanded clones.

-,TRBV10-3,-,14,TRBJ1-2,CAISETKRPYGYTF,TGTGCCATCAGTGAAACAAAGAGGCCCTATGGCTACACCTTC
once,TRBV7-9,TRBD2,15,TRBJ2-5,CASSLSGGASETQYF,TGTGCCAGCAGCTTGAGCGGGGGGGCGTCGGAGACCCAGTACTTC
-,TRBV5-1,-,17,TRBJ1-2,CASSLGTGPGGNYGYTF,TGCGCCAGCAGCTTGGGAACGGGACCTGGAGGGAACTATGGCTACACCTTC
-,TRBV7-2,-,16,TRBJ1-1,CASSLDIRLTGGAAFF,TGTGCCAGCAGCTTAGACATTAGACTGACAGGCGGGGCAGCTTTCTTT
-,TRBV18,-,14,TRBJ1-1,CASSHEWGNTEAFF,TGTGCCAGCTCACATGAATGGGGGAACACTGAAGCTTTCTTT
-,TRBV5-1,TRBD1,16,TRBJ1-3,CASSLAGTGYGNTIYF,TGCGCCAGCAGCTTGGCCGGGACAGGGTACGGAAACACCATATATTTT
-,TRBV18,TRBD2,17,TRBJ2-2,CASSPGLADTNTGELFF,TGTGCCAGCTCACCGGGACTAGCGGATACAAACACCGGGGAGCTGTTTTTT
-,TRBV5-1,TRBD1,15,TRBJ1-3,CASSFGTGVGNTIYF,TGCGCCAGCAGCTTCGGGACAGGGGTAGGAAACACCATATATTTT
once,TRBV19,TRBD1,15,TRBJ1-2,CASSPRDRASYGYTF,TGTGCCAGTAGCCCGCGGGACAGGGCCTCCTATGGCTACACCTTC
-,TRBV7-9,-,14,TRBJ2-1,CASSPIGRVDEQFF,TGTGCCAGCAGCCCGATAGGCAGGGTCGATGAGCAGTTCTTC
-,TRBV5-8,-,15,TRBJ1-1,CASSRNRARGTEAFF,TGTGCCAGCAGCCGGAACAGGGCTAGAGGCACTGAAGCTTTCTTT
-,TRBV9,-,14,TRBJ2-3,CASSKVAYTDTQYF,TGTGCCAGCAGCAAGGTGGCCTACACAGATACGCAGTATTTT
once,TRBV11-2,-,16,TRBJ1-3,CASSIGPQSSGNTIYF,TGTGCCAGCAGCATCGGGCCACAGAGCTCTGGAAACACCATATATTTT
-,TRBV30,-,13,TRBJ1-5,CAWSTGDSQPQHF,TGTGCCTGGAGTACGGGGGACTCTCAGCCCCAGCATTTT
-,TRBV6-1,-,14,TRBJ2-3,CASSKGRTTDTQYF,TGTGCCAGTTCTAAGGGACGGACTACAGATACGCAGTATTTT
-,TRBV4-1,-,14,TRBJ1-5,CASSQFSGYQPQHF,TGCGCCAGCAGCCAATTCTCGGGATATCAGCCCCAGCATTTT
-,TRBV19,-,12,TRBJ2-3,CASSYGTDTQYF,TGTGCCAGTAGTTACGGAACAGATACGCAGTATTTT